Shown below are 24 T cell receptor beta chains from a single sample sequenced in a study of blood T cell repertoires in COVID-19. Sequenced by immunoSEQ multiplex PCR; TCRdb stores in-frame clones only, minus some. Altogether 61,000 or so clones are present, around 85% being singletons, with the ten largest covering around 5.1%. The sequenced sample was peripheral blood. The origin of the receptors is a woman aged 65 to 85 with acute or convalescent COVID-19.

This chain uses TRBV5-1 with TRBJ2-1, with 7 bases that match TRBD2. This CDR3 is 12 amino acids long. J was trimmed by 12 bases and V by 4 bases; bases with no gene match: 7. The V gene's germline CDR1 is SGHRS and CDR2 YFSETQ. CDR3 in DNA: TGCGCCAGCAGCGCGGGGGTCTTCGGGCAGTTCTTC. Translation gives CASSAGVFGQFF.

This clone was observed a few times. V usage is TRBV2 and J usage is TRBJ2-6; the D is unclear. V was clipped by 9 bases and J by 0 bases, with 15 bases between them. The CDR3 covers 16 residues. CDR1 is SNHLY and CDR2 is FYNNEI in the germline V gene. CDR3 protein: CARKSQVSSGANVLTF. CDR3 DNA sequence: TGTGCCAGGAAATCGCAAGTGAGCTCTGGGGCCAACGTCCTGACTTTC.

This clone was detected a few times. This chain uses TRBV5-4 with TRBJ2-1; maybe TRBD2 (6 bases). The germline CDR1 and CDR2 sequences are SGHNT and YYREEE (reference sequence). Trimming took 0 bases from V and 2 from J, leaving 9 bases between them. This CDR3 has 15 residues. This chain's CDR3 is CASSLAAGTYNEQFF. The CDR3 bases are TGTGCCAGCAGCTTGGCAGCGGGTACCTACAATGAGCAGTTCTTC.

The V call is TRBV28, the J call TRBJ1-4, with a possible D match to TRBD1 (5 bases). Germline V gene sequence: CDR1 MDHEN, CDR2 SYDVKM. This CDR3 contains 13 residues. V lost 4 bases and J lost 12, with 15 bases in between. For the CDR3, the DNA is TGTGCCAGCAGTTCAGGTACCAGGGAGGAACTGTTTTTT. Encoded protein: CASSSGTREELFF.

The rearrangement joins TRBV7-9 to TRBJ2-3, with 8 bases fitting TRBD2. Germline-derived CDR1 and CDR2 are SEHNR and FQNEAQ (reference sequence). The CDR3 is made up of 15 amino acids. Trimming at V came to 7 bases and at J to 4 bases, leaving 10 bases not matched to a gene. The chain's CDR3 is CASTKTSAGPDTQYF. DNA of the CDR3: TGTGCCAGCACCAAGACTAGCGCGGGCCCAGATACGCAGTATTTT.

This clone was recorded only once. This chain connects TRBV19 to TRBJ2-5; 9 positions agree with TRBD2. This CDR3 is 15 amino acids long. The V segment lost 9 bases and the J segment 5 bases; nucleotides outside the gene matches: 13. CDR1 is LNHDA and CDR2 is SQIVND in the germline V gene (reference sequence). The CDR3 DNA is TGTGCCAGCCGAATAGCGGGGGTGGTCGGTGAGACCCAGTACTTC. Translated, it gives CASRIAGVVGETQYF.

The chain uses TRBV5-1 and TRBJ2-7, with 10 bases lining up with TRBD1. This CDR3 region has 15 residues. The germline V gene has CDR1 SGHRS and CDR2 YFSETQ. With 0 bases clipped from V and 6 bases from J, the junction kept 6 bases outside the gene matches. The CDR3 sequence: CASSLVGQGVSEQYF. The CDR3 DNA reads TGCGCCAGCAGCTTGGTCGGACAGGGGGTGAGCGAGCAGTACTTC. The entire variable domain, with the rest obtained from reference TRBV5-1 and TRBJ2-7, is as follows: KAGVTQTPRYLIKTRGQQVTLSCSPISGHRSVSWYQQTPGQGLQFLFEYFSETQRNKGNFPGRFSGRQFSNSRSEMNVSTLELGDSALYLCASSLVGQGVSEQYFGPGTRLTVT.

V gene TRBV5-4 combines with J gene TRBJ2-5; D might be TRBD2 (6 bases). Germline V gene lookup returns CDR1 SGHNT and CDR2 YYREEE (reference sequence). The CDR3 loop spans 13 amino acids. Between the trimmed V and J ends, which lost 9 bases and 5 bases, there was a span of 17 bases. The CDR3 DNA follows: TGTGCCATGAGAAGGGAGGTAGCGGAGACCCAGTACTTC. It is translated as CAMRREVAETQYF.

The DNA of the CDR3 is TGTGCCAGCAGCTTTCAAGCCAGGGACACTGAAGCTTTCTTT. Amino acid sequence: CASSFQARDTEAFF. The chain couples TRBV5-5 to TRBJ1-1; D might be TRBD1 (5 bases). The CDR3 is made up of 14 amino acids. V lost 2 bases, J lost 3 bases, and 11 bases lay in between. Germline V gene lookup returns CDR1 SGHKS and CDR2 YYEKEE (reference sequence).

Here the CDR3 DNA reads TGTGCCAGCCGGGCCACCGGGACAGGGAGTGAAAAACTGTTTTTT. Amino acid sequence: CASRATGTGSEKLFF. The chain combines TRBV2 with TRBJ1-4; TRBD1 matches at 9 bases. Germline CDR1 SNHLY, CDR2 FYNNEI. CDR3 length: 15 amino acids. The trim removed 8 bases at V and 7 bases at J, leaving 11 bases unmatched.

CDR3 loop: CASSLRPLTGPGTQYF. The DNA for the CDR3 is TGTGCCAGCTCACTCAGGCCGCTAACAGGGCCAGGGACCCAGTACTTC. V is TRBV18 and J is TRBJ2-5, with TRBD1 as a possible D gene (6 bases). The ends were cut back, 4 bases at V and 7 bases at J, with 22 bases in the middle. CDR1 is KGHSH and CDR2 is LQKENI in the germline V gene. The CDR3 has 16 residues.

V is TRBV7-2 and J is TRBJ2-7; possible D gene TRBD2, 5 bases. With 3 bases removed from V and 3 bases from J, the gap between germline ends came to 9 bases. Germline V gives CDR1 SGHTA, CDR2 FQGNSA. CDR3 length equals 13 residues. The CDR3 here is CASSLFAGYEQYF. The CDR3 DNA follows: TGTGCCAGCAGCTTGTTTGCGGGCTACGAGCAGTACTTC.

This chain joins TRBV7-9 and TRBJ2-3; 7 bases are a match to TRBD2. Germline V gene data show CDR1 as SEHNR and CDR2 as FQNEAQ (reference sequence). The V and J ends lost 5 bases and 2 bases, in that order; junction bases with no gene match: 7. The CDR3 runs 15 residues. CDR3: CASSDRGDNTDTQYF. DNA for the CDR3: TGTGCCAGCAGCGACCGGGGGGATAACACAGATACGCAGTATTTT.

The V and J genes are TRBV7-3 and TRBJ2-1; the D is unclear. CDR1 is SGHTA and CDR2 is FQGTGA in the germline V gene. With 1 base removed from V and 10 bases from J, the gap between germline ends came to 14 bases. The CDR3 runs 14 residues. The DNA of the CDR3 is TGTGCCAGCAGCTTAAGCTCAAGGAGAGGAGAGCAGTTCTTC. Protein sequence: CASSLSSRRGEQFF.

J is TRBJ2-2 and V is TRBV15; the match to TRBD2 covers 16 bases. The CDR3 is made up of 20 amino acids. V lost 3 bases to trimming and J lost 0 bases; unmatched junction nucleotides: 7. Looked up from germline, CDR1 is LNHNV and CDR2 is YYDKDF (reference sequence). CDR3 nucleotide sequence: TGTGCCACCAGCAGCACCCCGGGACTAGCGGGGGGGTCGAACACCGGGGAGCTGTTTTTT. Translated, it gives CATSSTPGLAGGSNTGELFF.

The chain combines TRBV5-5 with TRBJ2-7, with D possibly TRBD1 on 5 matching bases. V was shortened by 1 base and J by 5 bases, with 16 bases between the two germline ends. Germline V lookup: CDR1 SGHKS, CDR2 YYEKEE (reference sequence). The length of the CDR3 is 15 residues. The CDR3 here is CASSLTARVRDEQYF. Written as DNA, the CDR3 is TGTGCCAGCAGCTTGACGGCCAGGGTCCGCGACGAGCAGTACTTC.

Here the CDR3 reads CASSLGGTMETQYF. The CDR3 coding sequence is TGTGCCAGCAGCTTAGGGGGGACAATGGAGACCCAGTACTTC. V usage is TRBV11-3 and J usage is TRBJ2-5; D perhaps matches TRBD1 (6 bases). This CDR3 comprises 14 residues. The V gene lost 1 base and the J gene lost 5 bases, with 11 bases spanning the gap. Germline CDR1 is SGHNT and CDR2 is YENEEA. Together with reference TRBV11-3 and TRBJ2-5, the CDR3 gives the full variable domain: EAGVVQSPRYKIIEKKQPVAFWCNPISGHNTLYWYLQNLGQGPELLIRYENEEAVDDSQLPKDRFSAERLKGVDSTLKIQPAELGDSAVYLCASSLGGTMETQYFGPGTRLLVL.

The rearrangement links TRBV12-3 or TRBV12-4 to TRBJ1-2, with 7 bases identical to TRBD1. The CDR3 sequence is 13 residues long. Trimming at V came to 4 bases and at J to 4 bases, leaving 3 bases not matched to a gene. The CDR3 spells CASSSGTAYGYTF. In DNA, the CDR3 is TGTGCCAGCAGTTCTGGGACAGCCTATGGCTACACCTTC.

The CDR3 DNA reads as TGTGCCAGCAGCCGTGCAGTTACCTACGAGCAGTACTTC. This sequence encodes CASSRAVTYEQYF. The rearrangement uses TRBV14 and TRBJ2-7; no clear D. The V end lost 4 bases, the J end lost 2 bases, and 9 bases lay between the germline ends. This CDR3 region has 13 residues. Germline CDR1 SGHDN, CDR2 FVKESK.

The sample holds one count of this clone. The chain carries TRBV24-1 and TRBJ2-5, with D tentatively TRBD2 (6 bases). Deletions cut 3 bases from V and 4 bases from J, with 17 bases between. Germline V gene lookup returns CDR1 KGHDR and CDR2 SFDVKD. The CDR3 runs to 16 residues. The CDR3 DNA reads as TGTGCCACCAGTGATCCGGGACTCCGAGGGTCAGAGACCCAGTACTTC. This sequence encodes CATSDPGLRGSETQYF.

Written as DNA, the CDR3 is TGTGCCAGCAGCAAAAACCCGACTACGGGACTAGCGGGGGGGACAGATACGCAGTATTTT. It encodes CASSKNPTTGLAGGTDTQYF. This sequence joins TRBV6-2 or TRBV6-3 and TRBJ2-3; TRBD2 aligns across 16 bases. The length of the CDR3 is 20 residues. Germline assignment: CDR1 MNHEY and CDR2 SVGEGT. The V segment lost 6 bases and the J segment 3 bases; nucleotides outside the gene matches: 15.

V usage is TRBV28 and J usage is TRBJ1-1; D unclear. The CDR3 has 12 amino acids. The germline V gene encodes CDR1 MDHEN and CDR2 SYDVKM. The V end was cut by 5 bases, the J end by 0 bases, with 4 bases between. The CDR3, as DNA: TGTGCCAGCAGTCTTCTGAACACTGAAGCTTTCTTT. Translating gives CASSLLNTEAFF.

This clone has more than one count but fewer than ten. The V gene is TRBV6-5, the J gene TRBJ2-5; tentative D call: TRBD2 (5 bases). The CDR3 extends over 14 amino acids. V gave up 0 bases and J gave up 5 bases, with 10 bases separating them. In germline, CDR1 is MNHEY, CDR2 SVGAGI. The CDR3 loop is CASSYSSGVETQYF. Written as DNA, the CDR3 is TGTGCCAGCAGTTACTCGTCCGGGGTGGAGACCCAGTACTTC.

The genes are TRBV2 and TRBJ2-5, with TRBD2 matching over 11 bases. J gave up 1 base and V 8 bases, and 3 bases lay outside the gene matches. The CDR3 runs to 14 residues. Germline CDR1 reads SNHLY; CDR2 reads FYNNEI. The CDR3 is CASQTSGAQETQYF. CDR3 DNA: TGTGCCAGCCAGACTAGCGGGGCCCAAGAGACCCAGTACTTC.